The entry that follows covers one T cell receptor beta chain sequence. Its specific antigen is unknown. Base quality data are lacking; no much larger clone is found one base away. These data originate in a study of blood T cell repertoires in COVID-19 (dated by TCRdb to 2018 to 2021). Background on the whole study: Samples from collaborators originated in the United States, Italy and Spain and spanned both the acute and convalescent phases of COVID-19. The prospective study material was composed of cDNA or gDNA derived from T cells, B-cell-depleted T cells, or PBMCs. Deeply sampled blood TCRbeta repertoires from subjects exposed to, actively infected with, or recovered from COVID-19 were included in the dataset. A freely available public database, intended as a resource for researchers studying the immune response to SARS-CoV-2, is where the repertoires were released. The samples were drawn from two sources: the first 160 participants of the ongoing ImmuneRACE study, and 1,254 subjects contributed by 6 global collaborators. The sample metadata nearly always contained a de-identified subject ID, COVID-19 status, age in years and sex. HLA class I and class II types, where available, came from metadata supplied by the sample provider rather than from assay-based typing. Study-wide findings and limitations: The quantity of clinical and demographic metadata differed by source and by participant and was supplied without curation.

TCRbeta CDR3 regions were amplified from genomic DNA using the immunoSEQ Assay, a bias-controlled multiplex PCR. In the original analysis: The number of nucleated cells in each sample was estimated from the amplification of reference gene primers within the assay. To quantify the absolute abundance of each unique TCRbeta CDR3 rearrangement, sequence reads were collapsed and filtered. For each sample, productive Simpson clonality was calculated as the square root of Simpson's diversity index across productive rearrangements. TCRdb took this table from immuneACCESS and kept in-frame rearrangements with V and J called. Such tables lack part of the clones; where checked against another copy, unresolved V genes explain under half of the gap, and the rest is unexplained. V, J and clone size are those of that table, while D and trimming were read from the DNA. The sample has around 400,000 clones on record, roughly four fifths of them singletons. The ten largest account for about 5% of the sample.

Participants in the prospective study were enrolled through a virtual design, were aged 18 to 89 years, and lived in fewer than 30 United States geographic areas. In the prospective study, participants were assigned to cohorts based on the clinical history participants reported in a screening survey and a study questionnaire. Recovered participants in ImmuneRACE Cohort 3 were defined by two consecutive negative NP/OP PCR tests, clearance by a healthcare professional, or resolution of symptoms. In the prospective study, mobile phlebotomists collected whole blood, serum and a nasopharyngeal or oropharyngeal swab from each participant. Participants in the prospective study had the option to provide additional blood draws and questionnaires over a 2-month period. Before DNA extraction, prospective study blood samples were shipped either frozen or at room temperature. Spanning cysteine to phenylalanine, the CDR3 consists of 16 amino acids. CDR3 DNA is the only sequence kept; it has 48 bases, read in frame from the first base. The germline V and J ends show losses of 7 bases and 4 bases respectively, and no gene match explains 13 bases of the junction. Looking up the germline V gene (reference sequence) yields CDR1 GTSNPN and CDR2 SVGIG.

The sample comprised PBMCs or T cells enriched from blood (not recorded which). The receptor's source is a woman between 45 and 60 years old who had recovered from COVID-19. The V and J genes are TRBV30 and TRBJ2-1; 10 nucleotides in the junction match TRBD1. For the CDR3, the sequence is CASGAYPGQGYNEQFF. The DNA sequence is TGTGCCTCCGGCGCATACCCGGGACAGGGGTACAATGAGCAGTTCTTC.